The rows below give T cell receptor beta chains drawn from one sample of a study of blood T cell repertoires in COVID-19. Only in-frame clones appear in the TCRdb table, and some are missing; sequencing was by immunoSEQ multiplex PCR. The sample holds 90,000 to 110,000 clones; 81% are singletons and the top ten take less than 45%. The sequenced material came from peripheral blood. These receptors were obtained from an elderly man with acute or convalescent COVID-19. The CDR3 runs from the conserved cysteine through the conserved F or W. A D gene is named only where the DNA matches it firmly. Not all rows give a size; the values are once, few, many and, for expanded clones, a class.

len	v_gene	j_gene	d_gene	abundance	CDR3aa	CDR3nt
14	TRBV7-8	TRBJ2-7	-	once	CASSSDLPGYEQYF	TGTGCCAGCAGCTCTGATTTACCCGGCTACGAGCAGTACTTC
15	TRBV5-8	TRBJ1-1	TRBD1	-	CASSLTPGQYTEAFF	TGTGCCAGCAGCTTGACACCGGGACAGTACACTGAAGCTTTCTTT
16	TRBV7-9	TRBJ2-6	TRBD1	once	CASSVQGALGANVLTF	TGTGCCAGCAGCGTACAGGGGGCGCTCGGGGCCAACGTCCTGACTTTC
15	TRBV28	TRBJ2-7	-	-	CASSFSGSYSYEQYF	TGTGCCAGCAGTTTTTCGGGGTCCTACTCCTACGAGCAGTACTTC
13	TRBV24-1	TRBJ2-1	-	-	CATSDWGDNEQFF	TGTGCCACCAGTGATTGGGGGGACAATGAGCAGTTCTTC
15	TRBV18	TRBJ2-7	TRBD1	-	CASSRPGQGIYEQYF	TGTGCCAGCTCACGACCGGGACAGGGTATATACGAGCAGTACTTC
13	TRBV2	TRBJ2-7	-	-	CASSGAVSYEQYF	TGTGCCAGCAGTGGCGCCGTATCCTACGAGCAGTACTTC
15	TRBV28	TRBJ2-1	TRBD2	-	CASSLGLVSNNEQFF	TGTGCCAGCAGTCTCGGACTAGTCTCTAACAATGAGCAGTTCTTC
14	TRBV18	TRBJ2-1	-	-	CASSPGLVGNEQFF	TGTGCCAGCTCACCAGGACTCGTGGGGAATGAGCAGTTCTTC
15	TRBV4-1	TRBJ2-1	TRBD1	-	CASSRSGTGENEQFF	TGCGCCAGCAGCCGATCCGGGACAGGGGAGAATGAGCAGTTCTTC
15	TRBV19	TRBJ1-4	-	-	CASSSRTREGEKLFF	TGTGCCAGTAGTTCCCGGACAAGGGAAGGTGAAAAACTGTTTTTT
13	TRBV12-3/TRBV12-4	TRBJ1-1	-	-	CASRFSTSTEAFF	TGTGCCAGCAGATTCAGTACATCCACTGAAGCTTTCTTT
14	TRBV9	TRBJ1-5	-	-	CASSPGHDNQPQHF	TGTGCCAGCAGTCCGGGACACGACAATCAGCCCCAGCATTTT
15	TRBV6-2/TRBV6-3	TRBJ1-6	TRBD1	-	CASSSPGQGASPLHF	TGTGCCAGCAGCTCTCCCGGACAGGGGGCTTCACCCCTCCACTTT
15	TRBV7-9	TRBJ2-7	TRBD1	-	CASSLGQDRDYEQYF	TGTGCCAGCAGCTTAGGGCAGGACAGGGACTACGAGCAGTACTTC